This T cell receptor beta chain comes out of a study of cytotoxic CD8 clonotypes in ibrutinib-treated CLL. Study information: Response samples followed a median 12 months of treatment, range 6 to 36. Findings and caveats of the study: Sustained-remission patients were sampled at one set of times and progressing patients at different ones. Clonality went up at ibrutinib response and then declined back toward baseline at progression. Baseline clonality was higher than in age-matched healthy donors and moved in step with circulating CD8+ T-cell counts.

Profiling relied on immunoSEQ multiplex PCR, and the TCRdb table lists in-frame clones only, not all of them. The sample carries about 140,000 clones, 60% to 85% recorded once. Comment on this clone: Its cognate antigen is unknown.

The CDR3 is 14 residues long. Germline V gene data show CDR1 as MNHEY and CDR2 as SVGAGI. Germline trimming cut 6 bases from V and 4 bases from J; bases unmatched to any gene: 8. Sequenced material: PBMCs, taken after 12 months of ibrutinib treatment. The TCR was taken from a human donor with chronic lymphocytic leukemia. This chain links TRBV6-5 with TRBJ2-7, with TRBD1 matching 8 bases. The chain's CDR3 is CASSSGQVVYEQYF. The CDR3 nucleotides read TGTGCCAGCAGCTCGGGACAGGTGGTATACGAGCAGTACTTC.